The 30 T cell receptor beta chains below all came from one sample that was sequenced in a study of Graves' ophthalmopathy and Graves' hyperthyroidism. Amplifying from RNA transcripts, the study obtained TCR beta CDR3 regions. The first round was an RT-PCR with HTBI primers, and the second round was a multiplex PCR. TCRdb ran MiXCR on the multiplex PCR reads and lists one entry per CDR3 protein. The sample has 650,000 to 800,000 distinct CDR3 sequences; about 41% are singletons. The sequenced material came from peripheral blood. The receptors come from an adult man with Graves' ophthalmopathy.

This chain connects TRBV14 to TRBJ2-5; 10 positions match TRBD1. This CDR3 is 16 amino acids long. V dropped 8 bases and J dropped 4; count of bases not matched to a gene: 13. Germline values: CDR1 SGHDN, CDR2 FVKESK. The CDR3 is CASQDLAGQGSETQYF. The DNA of the CDR3 is TGTGCCAGCCAAGATCTCGCGGGACAGGGGTCAGAGACCCAGTACTTC.

This clonotype occurred many times. This rearrangement joins TRBV12-5 to TRBJ1-2; D gene ambiguous. The V and J ends lost 0 bases and 3 bases respectively, with 11 bases between them. Germline V gene data show CDR1 as LGHNT and CDR2 as FRNRAP. The CDR3 is 15 amino acids. The CDR3 sequence is CASGLVIRADYGYTF. Here the CDR3 DNA reads TGTGCTAGTGGTTTGGTAATTCGGGCCGACTATGGCTACACCTTC.

In this sample, this clonotype turned up once. Germline and junction disagree at one end, which may indicate a read error. The gene calls are TRBV7-2 and TRBJ1-2; perhaps TRBD1 as D (6 bases). The CDR3 covers 15 residues. CDR1 is SGHTA and CDR2 is FQGNSA in the germline V gene. CDR3: CASSRGRGADYGYTF. The DNA of the CDR3 is TGTGCCAGCAGCAGGGGACGGGGGGCTGACTATGGCTACACTTTC. The full variable domain, with the rest looked up from reference TRBV7-2 and TRBJ1-2, is GAGVSQSPSNKVTEKGKDVELRCDPISGHTALYWYRQSLGQGLEFLIYFQGNSAPDKSGLPSDRFSAERTGGSVSTLTIQRTQQEDSAVYLCASSRGRGADYGYTFGSGTRLTVV.

The rearrangement uses TRBV5-4 and TRBJ1-6; D not resolved. Trimming took 2 bases from V and 0 from J, leaving 15 bases between them. Germline CDR1 SGHNT, CDR2 YYREEE (reference sequence). CDR3 length equals 18 residues. CDR3 residues: CASSFRGLVRSYNSPLHF. In nucleotides, the CDR3 is TGTGCCAGCAGCTTTAGAGGGCTGGTGCGCTCCTATAATTCACCCCTCCACTTT.

Only one count was recorded for this clonotype. The CDR3 ends on some other residue instead of the conserved phenylalanine or tryptophan, so this is likely a read error. The limits of the CDR3 on the DNA are not certain, so only TCRdb's listed CDR3 is given. The V call is TRBV15, the J call TRBJ2-5. CDR1 is LNHNV, CDR2 YYDKDF, per germline (reference sequence). Including both end residues, the CDR3 is 9 amino acids long. The CDR3 sequence: CATSRRAFS.

The sample holds a few counts of this clonotype. The CDR3 loop reads CASSPRTELANYGYTF. The CDR3 DNA reads TGTGCCAGCTCACCCAGGACGGAGTTAGCTAACTATGGCTACACCTTC. V usage is TRBV9 and J usage is TRBJ1-2; D is unresolved. The CDR3 extends over 16 amino acids. Trimming cost V 7 bases and J 0 bases, with 19 bases left between them. Germline loops: CDR1 SGDLS, CDR2 YYNGEE.

In regard to this clonotype: The junction departs from germline at one end; a sequencing error may be responsible. V usage is TRBV25-1 and J usage is TRBJ2-5, with D unresolved. The V gene's germline CDR1 is MGHDK and CDR2 SYGVNS. This CDR3 has 11 residues. DNA of the CDR3: TGTGCCAGAAGTGGGGTGGTGACCCAGTACTTT. It is translated as CARSGVVTQYF.

As regards this clonotype: This CDR3 is missing its conserved last phenylalanine or tryptophan, likely due to a read error. This sequence joins TRBV6-5 and TRBJ1-1; D possibly corresponds to TRBD1 (6 bases). Germline V lookup: CDR1 MNHEY, CDR2 SVGAGI. The CDR3 has 18 amino acids. V shed 6 bases and J shed 0 bases, with 23 bases lying between them. CDR3: CASSYRARHRAMNTEAFL. The CDR3 DNA follows: TGTGCCAGCAGCTATCGTGCTCGGCACAGGGCGATGAACACTGAAGCTTTCCTT.

The chain employs TRBV7-9 and TRBJ2-7, with TRBD2 matching over 10 bases. The junction had 4 bases not matched to a gene; V was cut back by 5 bases and J by 3 bases. This CDR3 is 14 amino acids long. In germline, CDR1 is SEHNR, CDR2 FQNEAQ (reference sequence). Written as DNA, the CDR3 is TGTGCCAGCAGCACGACTAGCGGGCTCTACGAGCAGTACTTC. Translation: CASSTTSGLYEQYF.

Comments on this clonotype: This clone may be a read error of a much larger clone one base away. The V call is TRBV10-3, the J call TRBJ2-5; 12 nucleotides match TRBD2. There are 16 residues in the CDR3. The germline CDR1 and CDR2 sequences are ENHRY and SYGVKD. J was trimmed by 1 base and V by 4 bases; bases with no gene match: 4. The CDR3 nucleotides read TGTGCCATCAGTGGACCTAGCGGGGGGGCCCAAGAGACCCAGTACTTC. Its translation: CAISGPSGGAQETQYF.

The table lists this clonotype with a few counts. The V call is TRBV29-1, the J call TRBJ1-1, with D possibly TRBD1 on 5 matching bases. The CDR3 covers 12 residues. In germline, CDR1 is SQVTM, CDR2 ANQGSEA. The V end was cut by 5 bases, the J end by 1 base, with 8 bases between. CDR3 DNA sequence: TGCAGCGTTTTAGACAGGAACACTGAAGCTTTCTTT. Protein: CSVLDRNTEAFF.

The rearrangement links TRBV29-1 to TRBJ2-2; tentatively, D is TRBD1 (6 bases). Germline V gene sequence: CDR1 SQVTM, CDR2 ANQGSEA. The V gene lost 2 bases and the J gene lost 2 bases, with 12 bases spanning the gap. The CDR3 loop spans 15 amino acids. The CDR3 DNA sequence: TGCAGCGTTGAACGGACAGACACAAACACCGGGGAGCTGTTTTTT. Its translation: CSVERTDTNTGELFF.

This clonotype came up many times. J is TRBJ2-7 and V is TRBV20-1, with 8 bases that match TRBD2. This CDR3 is 12 amino acids long. Germline V gene lookup returns CDR1 DFQATT and CDR2 SNEGSKA (reference sequence). V shed 6 bases and J 3 bases; nucleotides not matched to a gene: 4. CDR3 protein: CSAISGVYEQYF. CDR3 nucleotide sequence: TGCAGTGCCATTAGCGGGGTCTACGAGCAGTACTTC.

This clonotype was counted ten times or more. The rearrangement links TRBV4-1 to TRBJ2-6; possibly TRBD1 for D (6 bases). The V gene's germline CDR1 is MGHRA and CDR2 YSYEKL. This CDR3 region has 15 residues. V lost 8 bases and J lost 4, with 15 bases in between. The DNA of the CDR3 is TGCGCCAGCCGGAGGCAGGGGACCGGGGCCAACGTCCTGACTTTC. It encodes CASRRQGTGANVLTF.

In its sample, this clonotype was seen many times. This chain uses TRBV24-1 with TRBJ2-5; TRBD2 aligns across 16 bases. J gave up 0 bases and V 1 base, and 7 bases lay outside the gene matches. Germline V gene sequence: CDR1 KGHDR, CDR2 SFDVKD. The CDR3 sequence is 20 residues long. In nucleotides, the CDR3 is TGTGCCACCAGTGATTTTCCGGGACTAGCGGGAGGGCTGTACCAAGAGACCCAGTACTTC. Its protein product is CATSDFPGLAGGLYQETQYF.

This clonotype was detected ten times or more. This chain connects TRBV10-3 to TRBJ1-1; tentative D call: TRBD1 (5 bases). Germline V gene lookup returns CDR1 ENHRY and CDR2 SYGVKD. Between the trimmed V and J ends, which lost 3 bases and 7 bases, there was a span of 18 bases. This CDR3 spans 15 amino acids. CDR3 nucleotide sequence: TGTGCCATCAGTGAACGCCGTCAGCGGGGGGGTGAAGCTTTCTTT. It encodes CAISERRQRGGEAFF.

The chain links TRBV7-8 to TRBJ2-5; D is undetermined. The CDR3 sequence is 11 residues long. V shed 7 bases and J shed 9 bases, with 12 bases lying between them. CDR1 is SGHVS and CDR2 is FQNEAQ in the germline V gene. CDR3: CASTEFGPQYF. DNA of the CDR3: TGTGCCAGCACCGAATTTGGGCCCCAGTACTTC.

The CDR3 sequence is CASSGGGEGGYEQYF. CDR3 bases: TGTGCCAGCAGCGGAGGGGGGGAAGGGGGCTACGAGCAGTACTTC. The V gene is TRBV7-9, the J gene TRBJ2-7; maybe TRBD2 (7 bases). CDR1 is SEHNR and CDR2 is FQNEAQ in the germline V gene (reference sequence). Trimming left V 5 bases short and J 3 bases short, with 17 bases between. This CDR3 is 15 amino acids long.

The chain combines TRBV12-5 with TRBJ2-6; D assignment may be TRBD1 or TRBD2 (5 bases each). Per germline, CDR1 LGHNT and CDR2 FRNRAP. The CDR3 spans 19 residues. V lost 2 bases to trimming and J lost 0 bases, with 17 bases between them. The CDR3 loop reads CASGLLTGTEYSGANVLTF. CDR3 nucleotides: TGTGCTAGTGGTTTGCTCACCGGGACGGAATACTCTGGGGCCAACGTCCTGACTTTC.

The gene calls are TRBV11-2 and TRBJ2-6; 11 nucleotides agree with TRBD1. The CDR3 is 21 amino acids. V trimming: 5 bases; J trimming: 0 bases; junction bases outside the gene matches: 15. Per the germline V gene, CDR1 is SGHAT and CDR2 is FQNNGV. Here the CDR3 reads CASSQLRAQGQGVSGANVLTF. The CDR3 nucleotides read TGTGCCAGCAGCCAACTCCGGGCCCAGGGACAGGGGGTCTCTGGGGCCAACGTCCTGACTTTC.

With respect to this clonotype: Being one base from a much bigger clone, this may be a read error. V and J are TRBV10-3 and TRBJ2-6; D may be TRBD1 (6 bases). V lost 5 bases and J 0 bases, leaving 14 bases between the germline ends. The germline CDR1 and CDR2 sequences are ENHRY and SYGVKD. The CDR3 is 17 amino acids. The chain's CDR3 is CAISSRDILSGANVLTF. DNA for the CDR3: TGTGCCATCAGTTCCCGGGACATCCTCTCTGGGGCCAACGTCCTGACTTTC.

For this clonotype: Given a much more abundant clone one base away, this may be a read error. The chain uses TRBV15 and TRBJ2-7, with D perhaps TRBD2 (6 bases). Germline lookup yields CDR1 LNHNV and CDR2 YYDKDF (reference sequence). The CDR3 is 13 residues long. CDR3 coding DNA: TGTGCCACCAGCAGAGAGGAGGGGTACGAGCAGCACTTC. Its translation: CATSREEGYEQHF.

As to this clonotype: A read error may explain this, as a much larger clone is one base away. This chain links TRBV12-3 or TRBV12-4 with TRBJ1-1; D uncertain. This CDR3 is built from 17 residues. The germline V and J ends were trimmed by 3 bases and 0 bases, with 17 bases remaining between them. CDR3 in amino acids: CASSLRKDSRMNTEAFF. The CDR3 DNA reads TGTGCCAGCAGTTTGCGTAAAGATTCTAGAATGAACACTGAAGCTTTCTTT.

The J gene is TRBJ2-5, the V gene TRBV2; 8 bases align to TRBD1. This CDR3 has 14 residues. The V gene's germline CDR1 is SNHLY and CDR2 FYNNEI. Unmatched junction bases numbered 11, after V lost 5 bases and J lost 9 bases. The CDR3: CASSRDRGNQPQYF. The CDR3, as DNA: TGTGCCAGCAGTCGAGACAGGGGCAATCAGCCCCAGTACTTC.

V gene TRBV19 combines with J gene TRBJ1-6; no clear D gene. Germline lookup yields CDR1 LNHDA and CDR2 SQIVND (reference sequence). The CDR3 covers 13 residues. Trimming took 5 bases from V and 5 from J, leaving 7 bases between them. The CDR3, as DNA: TGTGCCAGTAGTGCAGTGAATAATTCACCCCTCCACTTT. This codes for CASSAVNNSPLHF.

Details on this clonotype: Since a much larger clone is just one base distant, this may be a read error. The J gene is TRBJ2-7, the V gene TRBV11-2, with D unresolved. From germline, CDR1 is SGHAT and CDR2 FQNNGV. V was clipped by 5 bases and J by 6 bases, with 14 bases between them. CDR3 length: 13 amino acids. The CDR3: CASSRDRLFEQYF. The CDR3, as DNA: TGTGCCAGCAGCCGAGACCGTCTCTTCGAGCAGTACTTC.

There are many counts of this clonotype. This chain's CDR3 is CATSRDSWTRSNQPQHF. As DNA, the CDR3 is TGTGCCACCAGCAGAGATTCCTGGACTCGTTCCAATCAGCCCCAGCATTTT. The chain recombines TRBV15 with TRBJ1-5, with D hard to call. V gave up 0 bases and J gave up 3 bases, with 15 bases separating them. The CDR3 covers 17 residues. Germline V gene lookup returns CDR1 LNHNV and CDR2 YYDKDF (reference sequence).

The chain has TRBV24-1 and TRBJ2-3; 8 positions agree with TRBD2. CDR3 size: 15 residues. V shed 3 bases and J 4 bases; nucleotides not matched to a gene: 5. Per the germline V gene, CDR1 is KGHDR and CDR2 is SFDVKD. The CDR3 spells CATSDPGTSSDTQYF. The DNA for the CDR3 is TGTGCCACCAGTGATCCCGGGACTAGTTCAGATACGCAGTATTTT.

A word on this clonotype: This may be a read error, as it is one base from a much larger clone. The chain joins TRBV10-3 to TRBJ1-2; D perhaps matches TRBD1 (5 bases). The CDR3 spans 13 residues. With 6 bases removed from V and 8 bases from J, the gap between germline ends came to 16 bases. Germline CDR1 reads ENHRY; CDR2 reads SYGVKD. CDR3 nucleotides: TGTGCCATCAGGGGGCCTGGGGCTTTCGGCTACACCTTC. This codes for CAIRGPGAFGYTF.

The chain carries TRBV7-3 and TRBJ2-5, with D possibly matching TRBD2 (6 bases). The germline V and J ends were trimmed by 2 bases and 2 bases, with 15 bases remaining between them. CDR3 length: 16 residues. CDR1 and CDR2 from the germline V gene are SGHTA and FQGTGA. The CDR3 reads CASSLAKEGPQETQYF. Here the CDR3 DNA reads TGTGCCAGCAGCTTAGCTAAGGAGGGGCCGCAAGAGACCCAGTACTTC.